The clone carrying this T cell receptor (beta chain) was counted at least ten times. The time point is: sample taken at primary tumor resection. No cells were sorted before sequencing. The whole RNA sequenced was extracted from tumor, nontumor lung or frozen PBMC. Trimming took 2 bases from V and 2 from J, leaving 16 bases between them. The CDR3 extends over 16 amino acids. Per germline, CDR1 MNHNY and CDR2 SVGAGI (reference sequence). MiXCR, applied by TCRdb to the 5' RACE reads, yields one record per CDR3 protein. The data contain around 23,000 distinct CDR3 sequences, over 3% of them singletons. This sample is drawn from a study of spatial heterogeneity in lung cancer. The overall study: A consistent excess of beta-chain over alpha-chain sequences was detected.

The sequencing here drew on PBMCs, taken at surgery. This sequence joins TRBV6-6 and TRBJ2-7; no clear D gene. This sequence was found in a female donor with early-stage non-small cell lung cancer. CDR3 DNA: TGTGCCAGCAGTTACAACGACCAAACCCCTACCTACGAGCAGTACTTC. Amino acids: CASSYNDQTPTYEQYF.